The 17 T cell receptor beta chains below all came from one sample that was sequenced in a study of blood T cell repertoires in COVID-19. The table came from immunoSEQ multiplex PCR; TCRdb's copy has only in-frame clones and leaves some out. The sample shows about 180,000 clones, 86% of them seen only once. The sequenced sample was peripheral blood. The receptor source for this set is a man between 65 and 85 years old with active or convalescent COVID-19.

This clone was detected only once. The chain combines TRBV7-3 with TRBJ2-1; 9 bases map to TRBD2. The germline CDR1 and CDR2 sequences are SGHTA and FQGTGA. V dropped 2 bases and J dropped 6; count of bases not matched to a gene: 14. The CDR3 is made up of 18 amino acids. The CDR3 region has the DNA TGTGCCAGCAGCTTAGATGGCGGGAGGGCCGGAAGACGCAATGAGCAGTTCTTC. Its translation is CASSLDGGRAGRRNEQFF.

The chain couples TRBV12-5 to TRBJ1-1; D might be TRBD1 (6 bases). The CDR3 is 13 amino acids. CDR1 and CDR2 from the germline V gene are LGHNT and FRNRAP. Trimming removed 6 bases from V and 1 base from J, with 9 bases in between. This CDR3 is CASGEQGNTEAFF. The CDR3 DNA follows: TGTGCTAGTGGGGAACAGGGGAACACTGAAGCTTTCTTT.

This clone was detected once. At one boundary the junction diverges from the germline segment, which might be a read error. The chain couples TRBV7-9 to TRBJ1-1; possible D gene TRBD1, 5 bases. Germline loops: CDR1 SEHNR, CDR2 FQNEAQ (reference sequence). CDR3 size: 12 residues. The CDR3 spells CASSLEGPIAEF. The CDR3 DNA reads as TGTGCCAGCAGCTTAGAGGGGCCTATAGCGGAATTT.

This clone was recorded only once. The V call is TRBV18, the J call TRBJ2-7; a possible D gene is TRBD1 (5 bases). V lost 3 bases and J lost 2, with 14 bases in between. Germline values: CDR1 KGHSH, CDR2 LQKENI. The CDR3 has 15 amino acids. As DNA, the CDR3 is TGTGCCAGCTCACCCCGTTTGACAGCCACCTACGAGCAGTACTTC. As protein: CASSPRLTATYEQYF.

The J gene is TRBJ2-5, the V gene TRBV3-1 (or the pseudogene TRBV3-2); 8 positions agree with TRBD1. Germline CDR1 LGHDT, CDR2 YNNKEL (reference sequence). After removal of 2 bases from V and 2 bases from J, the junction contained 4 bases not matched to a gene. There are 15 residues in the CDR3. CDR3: CASSQRTGTQETQYF. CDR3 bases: TGTGCCAGCAGCCAACGGACAGGGACACAAGAGACCCAGTACTTC.

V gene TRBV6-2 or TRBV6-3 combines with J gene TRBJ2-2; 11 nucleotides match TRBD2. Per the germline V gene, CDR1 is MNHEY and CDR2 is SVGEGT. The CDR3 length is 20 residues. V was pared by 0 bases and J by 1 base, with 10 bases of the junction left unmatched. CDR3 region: CASSYSITRTSGLNTGELFF. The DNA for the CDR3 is TGTGCCAGCAGTTACTCGATCACCCGGACTAGCGGGCTGAACACCGGGGAGCTGTTTTTT.

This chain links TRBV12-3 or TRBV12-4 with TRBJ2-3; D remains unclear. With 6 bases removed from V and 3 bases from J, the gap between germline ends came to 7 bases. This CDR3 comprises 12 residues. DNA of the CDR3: TGTGCCAGCAGGCGCCGAACAGATACGCAGTATTTT. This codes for CASRRRTDTQYF.

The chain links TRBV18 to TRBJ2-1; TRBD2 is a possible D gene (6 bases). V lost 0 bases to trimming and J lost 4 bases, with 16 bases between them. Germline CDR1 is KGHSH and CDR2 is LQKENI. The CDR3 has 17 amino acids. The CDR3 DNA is TGTGCCAGCTCACCACCTGTGGGAGGCCCGAATTACAATGAGCAGTTCTTC. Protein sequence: CASSPPVGGPNYNEQFF.

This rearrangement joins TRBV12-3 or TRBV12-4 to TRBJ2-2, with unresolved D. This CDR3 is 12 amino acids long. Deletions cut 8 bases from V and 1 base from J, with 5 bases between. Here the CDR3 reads CASGGNTGELFF. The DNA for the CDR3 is TGTGCCAGCGGCGGGAACACCGGGGAGCTGTTTTTT.

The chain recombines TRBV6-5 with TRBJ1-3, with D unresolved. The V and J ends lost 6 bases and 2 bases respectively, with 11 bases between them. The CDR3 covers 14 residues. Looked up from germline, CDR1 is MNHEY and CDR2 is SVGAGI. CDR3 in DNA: TGTGCCAGCAGGATGACGGGAACTGGAAACACCATATATTTT. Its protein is CASRMTGTGNTIYF.

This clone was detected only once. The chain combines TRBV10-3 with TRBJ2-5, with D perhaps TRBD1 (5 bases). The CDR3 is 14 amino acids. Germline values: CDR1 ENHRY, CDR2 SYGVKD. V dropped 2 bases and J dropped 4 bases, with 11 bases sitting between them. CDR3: CAISENLQGETQYF. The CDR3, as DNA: TGTGCCATCAGTGAGAACCTTCAGGGAGAGACCCAGTACTTC.

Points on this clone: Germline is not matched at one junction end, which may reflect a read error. CDR3 nucleotide sequence: TGTGCCAGCTCACCTCCCGGGTCCCAAGGGACCCAGTACTTC. Amino acid sequence: CASSPPGSQGTQYF. The V call is TRBV18, the J call TRBJ2-5; D remains ambiguous. The CDR3 loop spans 14 amino acids. Germline V gene lookup returns CDR1 KGHSH and CDR2 LQKENI.

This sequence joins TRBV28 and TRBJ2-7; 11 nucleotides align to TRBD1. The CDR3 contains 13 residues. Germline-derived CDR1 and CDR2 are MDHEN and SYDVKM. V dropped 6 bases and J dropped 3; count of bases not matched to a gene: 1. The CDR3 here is CASRGTGGYEQYF. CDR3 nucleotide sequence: TGTGCCAGCAGAGGGACAGGGGGCTACGAGCAGTACTTC.

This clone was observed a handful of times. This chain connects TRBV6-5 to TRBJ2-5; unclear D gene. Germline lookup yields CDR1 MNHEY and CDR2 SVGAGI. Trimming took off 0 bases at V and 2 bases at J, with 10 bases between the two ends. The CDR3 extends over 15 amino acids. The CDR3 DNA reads TGTGCCAGCAGTTACTCGAGAATTGAACAAGAGACCCAGTACTTC. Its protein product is CASSYSRIEQETQYF.

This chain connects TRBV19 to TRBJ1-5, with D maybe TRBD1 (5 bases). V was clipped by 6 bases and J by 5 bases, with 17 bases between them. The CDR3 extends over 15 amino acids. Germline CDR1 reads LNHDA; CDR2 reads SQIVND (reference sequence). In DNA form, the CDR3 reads TGTGCCAGTAGCCTCATACGGACAAACGATCAGCCCCAGCATTTT. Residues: CASSLIRTNDQPQHF.

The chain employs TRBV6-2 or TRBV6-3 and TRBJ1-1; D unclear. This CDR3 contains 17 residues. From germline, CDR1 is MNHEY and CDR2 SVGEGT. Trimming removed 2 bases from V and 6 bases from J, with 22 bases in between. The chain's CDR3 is CASSYQKPEWTRSEAFF. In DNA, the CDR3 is TGTGCCAGCAGTTACCAAAAGCCCGAATGGACTCGCTCTGAAGCTTTCTTT.

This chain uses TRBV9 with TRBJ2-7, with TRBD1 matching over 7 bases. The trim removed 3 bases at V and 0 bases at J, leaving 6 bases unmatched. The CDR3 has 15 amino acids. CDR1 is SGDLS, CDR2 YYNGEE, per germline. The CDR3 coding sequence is TGTGCCAGCAGCGGAGGGACAGCGAGCTCCTACGAGCAGTACTTC. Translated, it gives CASSGGTASSYEQYF.